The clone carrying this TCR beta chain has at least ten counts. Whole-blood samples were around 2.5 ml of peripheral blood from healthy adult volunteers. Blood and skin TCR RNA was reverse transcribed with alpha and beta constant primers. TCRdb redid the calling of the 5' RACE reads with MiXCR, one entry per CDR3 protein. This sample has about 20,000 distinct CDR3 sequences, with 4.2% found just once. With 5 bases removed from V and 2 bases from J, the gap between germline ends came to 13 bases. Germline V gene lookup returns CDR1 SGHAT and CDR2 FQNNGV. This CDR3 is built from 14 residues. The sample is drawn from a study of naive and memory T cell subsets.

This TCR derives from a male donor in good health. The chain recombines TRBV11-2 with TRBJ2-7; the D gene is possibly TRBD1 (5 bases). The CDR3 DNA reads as TGTGCCAGCAGCCCCAGGGTCGCGACCTACGAGCAGTACTTC. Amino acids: CASSPRVATYEQYF.